A single sample is the source of the 9 T cell receptor beta chains below, sequenced in a study of blood T cell repertoires in COVID-19. Libraries were prepared by immunoSEQ multiplex PCR; TCRdb keeps only in-frame clonotypes and omits some of them. Of roughly 150,000 clones in the sample, roughly 78% are singletons; the top ten hold under 20%. The sequencing input was PBMCs or T cells enriched from blood (not recorded which). These receptors came from a woman in her seventies in a cohort exposed to, infected with or recovered from COVID-19 (not recorded which).

J is TRBJ2-5 and V is TRBV7-2; 9 bases line up with TRBD1. In germline, CDR1 is SGHTA, CDR2 FQGNSA. The CDR3 totals 16 residues. V lost 0 bases to trimming and J lost 7 bases; unmatched junction nucleotides: 9. CDR3 amino acids: CASSLAGTGSGGTQYF. In DNA, the CDR3 is TGTGCCAGCAGCTTAGCAGGGACAGGGTCTGGGGGGACCCAGTACTTC.

This chain uses TRBV27 with TRBJ2-7, with 8 bases identical to TRBD1. V gave up 5 bases and J gave up 2 bases; unmatched junction bases: 20. The CDR3 sequence is 19 residues long. Germline V gene sequence: CDR1 MNHEY, CDR2 SMNVEV (reference sequence). Here the CDR3 reads CASSKLAGTGEPTAYEQYF. CDR3 DNA: TGTGCCAGCAGTAAGCTGGCGGGGACAGGAGAGCCAACAGCCTACGAGCAGTACTTC.

J is TRBJ1-1 and V is TRBV12-3 or TRBV12-4; D not resolved. The ends were cut back, 3 bases at V and 3 bases at J, with 5 bases in the middle. The CDR3 loop spans 12 amino acids. The chain's CDR3 is CASSLGYTEAFF. The DNA of the CDR3 is TGTGCCAGCAGTTTGGGCTACACTGAAGCTTTCTTT.

The chain carries TRBV2 and TRBJ1-2; TRBD1 might be the D (6 bases). Germline V CDR1 and CDR2: SNHLY, FYNNEI. V shed 7 bases and J shed 7 bases, with 19 bases lying between them. CDR3 length equals 14 residues. The CDR3 loop is CASNRNLGQSGYTF. The CDR3 nucleotides read TGTGCCAGCAATCGAAACCTTGGACAGTCTGGCTACACCTTC.

This chain uses TRBV4-2 with TRBJ1-2; no definite D call. This CDR3 has 15 amino acids. Trimming removed 2 bases at V and 6 bases at J, with 16 bases between. CDR1 and CDR2 (germline): LGHNA, YNFKEQ. The CDR3 DNA follows: TGTGCCAGCAGCCAACTAGGACCGGGATCGGATGGCTACACCTTC. It specifies CASSQLGPGSDGYTF.

The V call is TRBV5-1, the J call TRBJ2-1; tentatively, D is TRBD2 (6 bases). The length of the CDR3 is 16 residues. CDR1 is SGHRS and CDR2 is YFSETQ in the germline V gene. V dropped 2 bases and J dropped 6 bases, with 18 bases sitting between them. The CDR3 is CASSLISGGGVNEQFF. Here the CDR3 DNA reads TGCGCCAGCAGCTTAATTAGCGGCGGCGGGGTCAATGAGCAGTTCTTC. The full variable domain, in which reference TRBV5-1 and TRBJ2-1 provide the parts outside the CDR3, is KAGVTQTPRYLIKTRGQQVTLSCSPISGHRSVSWYQQTPGQGLQFLFEYFSETQRNKGNFPGRFSGRQFSNSRSEMNVSTLELGDSALYLCASSLISGGGVNEQFFGPGTRLTVL.

The chain is built from TRBV19 and TRBJ2-5; 10 bases are shared with TRBD2. Germline-derived CDR1 and CDR2 are LNHDA and SQIVND (reference sequence). Trimming took 1 base from V and 1 from J; bases not matched to a gene: 3. There are 16 residues in the CDR3. The CDR3 region is CASSIARLAGQETQYF. The CDR3 coding sequence is TGTGCCAGTAGTATAGCGAGACTAGCGGGCCAAGAGACCCAGTACTTC.

The CDR3 sequence: CASSREPQGRPYNEQFF. The CDR3 DNA is TGCGCCAGCAGCAGAGAACCACAGGGGCGACCATACAATGAGCAGTTCTTC. This chain uses TRBV5-1 with TRBJ2-1, with 7 bases fitting TRBD1. CDR1 SGHRS and CDR2 YFSETQ come from the germline V gene. J lost 4 bases, V lost 4 bases, and 14 bases had no gene match. The CDR3 loop spans 17 amino acids.

Comments on this clone: The same CDR3 can be traced to other DNA sequences in this sample. The CDR3 loop reads CASSLQGAGEKLFF. The DNA for the CDR3 is TGTGCCAGCAGCTTACAGGGGGCGGGTGAAAAACTGTTTTTT. The chain carries TRBV5-4 and TRBJ1-4; 9 bases line up with TRBD1. CDR1 is SGHNT and CDR2 is YYREEE in the germline V gene (reference sequence). The ends lost 2 bases at V and 7 bases at J; junction bases unmatched: 3. The CDR3 runs 14 residues.